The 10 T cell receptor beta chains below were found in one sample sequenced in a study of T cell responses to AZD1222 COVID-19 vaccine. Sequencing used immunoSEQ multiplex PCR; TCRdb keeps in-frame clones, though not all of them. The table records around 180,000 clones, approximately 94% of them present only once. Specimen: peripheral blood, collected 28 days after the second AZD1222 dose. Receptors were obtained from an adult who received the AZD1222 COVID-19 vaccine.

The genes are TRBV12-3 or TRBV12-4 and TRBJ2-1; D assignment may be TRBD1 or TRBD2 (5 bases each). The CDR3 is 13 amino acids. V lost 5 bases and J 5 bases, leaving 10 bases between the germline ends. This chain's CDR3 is CASSRDRDNEQFF. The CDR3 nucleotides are TGTGCCAGCAGTCGGGACCGAGACAATGAGCAGTTCTTC.

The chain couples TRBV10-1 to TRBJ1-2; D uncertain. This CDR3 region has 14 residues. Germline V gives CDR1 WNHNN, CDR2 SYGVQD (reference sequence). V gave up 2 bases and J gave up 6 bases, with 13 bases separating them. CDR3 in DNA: TGCGCCAGCAGTGAGAAAGGGAGGGTGGATGGCTACACCTTC. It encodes CASSEKGRVDGYTF.

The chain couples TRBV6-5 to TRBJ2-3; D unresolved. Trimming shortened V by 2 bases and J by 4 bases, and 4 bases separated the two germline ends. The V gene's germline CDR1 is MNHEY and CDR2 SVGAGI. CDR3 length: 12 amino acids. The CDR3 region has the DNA TGTGCCAGCAGTTACGACCCAGATACGCAGTATTTT. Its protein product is CASSYDPDTQYF.

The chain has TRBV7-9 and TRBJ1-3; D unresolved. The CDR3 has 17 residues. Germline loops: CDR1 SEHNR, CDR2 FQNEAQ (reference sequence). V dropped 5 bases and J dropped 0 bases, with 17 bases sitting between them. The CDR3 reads CASSRLGSGVSGNTIYF. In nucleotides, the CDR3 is TGTGCCAGCAGCCGACTGGGATCCGGAGTCTCTGGAAACACCATATATTTT.

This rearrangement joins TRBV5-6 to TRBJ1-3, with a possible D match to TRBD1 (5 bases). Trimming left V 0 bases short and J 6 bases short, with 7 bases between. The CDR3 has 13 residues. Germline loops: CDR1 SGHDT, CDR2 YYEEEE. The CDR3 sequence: CASSLAGPNTIYF. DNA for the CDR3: TGTGCCAGCAGCTTGGCGGGACCAAACACCATATATTTT.

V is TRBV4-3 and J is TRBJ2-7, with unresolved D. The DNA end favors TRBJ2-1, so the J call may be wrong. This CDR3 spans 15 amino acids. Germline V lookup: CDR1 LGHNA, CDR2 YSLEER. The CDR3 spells CASSQGDASYNEQFF. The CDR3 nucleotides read TGCGCCAGCAGCCAAGGTGACGCTTCCTACAATGAGCAGTTCTTC.

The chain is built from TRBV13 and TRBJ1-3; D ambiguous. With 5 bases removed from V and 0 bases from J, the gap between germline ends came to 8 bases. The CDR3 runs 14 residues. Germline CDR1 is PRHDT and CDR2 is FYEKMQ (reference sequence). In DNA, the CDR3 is TGTGCCAGCAGCCCCTCGGACTCTGGAAACACCATATATTTT. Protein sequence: CASSPSDSGNTIYF.

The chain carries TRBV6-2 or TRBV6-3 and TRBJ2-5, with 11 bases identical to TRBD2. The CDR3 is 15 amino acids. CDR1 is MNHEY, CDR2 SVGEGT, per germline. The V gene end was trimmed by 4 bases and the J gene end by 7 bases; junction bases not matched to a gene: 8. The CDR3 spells CASSSTSGGQGTQYF. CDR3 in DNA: TGTGCCAGCAGTTCCACTAGCGGGGGTCAGGGGACCCAGTACTTC.

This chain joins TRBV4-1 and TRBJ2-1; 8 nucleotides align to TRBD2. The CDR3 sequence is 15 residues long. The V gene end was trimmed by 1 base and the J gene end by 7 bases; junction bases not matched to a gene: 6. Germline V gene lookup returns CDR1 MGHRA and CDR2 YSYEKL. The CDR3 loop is CASSQAWTSTNEQFF. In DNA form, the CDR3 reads TGCGCCAGCAGCCAAGCGTGGACTAGCACGAATGAGCAGTTCTTC.

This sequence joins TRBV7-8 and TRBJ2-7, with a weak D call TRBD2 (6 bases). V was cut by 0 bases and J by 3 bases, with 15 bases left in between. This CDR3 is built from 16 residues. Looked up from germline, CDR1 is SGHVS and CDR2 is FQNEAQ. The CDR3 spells CASSLAGDWAFYEQYF. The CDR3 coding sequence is TGTGCCAGCAGCTTAGCAGGGGACTGGGCATTCTACGAGCAGTACTTC.